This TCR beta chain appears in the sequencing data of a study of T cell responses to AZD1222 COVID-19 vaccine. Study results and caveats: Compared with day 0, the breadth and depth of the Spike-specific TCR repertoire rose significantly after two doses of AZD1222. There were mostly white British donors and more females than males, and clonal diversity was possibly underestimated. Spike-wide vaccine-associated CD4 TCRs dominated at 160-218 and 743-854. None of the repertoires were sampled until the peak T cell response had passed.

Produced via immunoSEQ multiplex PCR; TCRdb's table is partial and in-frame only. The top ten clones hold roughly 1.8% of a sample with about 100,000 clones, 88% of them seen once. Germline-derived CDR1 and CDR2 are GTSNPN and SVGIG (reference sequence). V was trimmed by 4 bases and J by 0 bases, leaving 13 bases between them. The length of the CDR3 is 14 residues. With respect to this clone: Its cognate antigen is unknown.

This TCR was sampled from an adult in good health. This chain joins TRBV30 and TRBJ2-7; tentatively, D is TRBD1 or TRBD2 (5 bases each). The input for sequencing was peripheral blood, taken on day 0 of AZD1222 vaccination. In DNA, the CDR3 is TGTGCCTGGAAATCGGGGCCTAGCTCCTACGAGCAGTACTTC. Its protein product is CAWKSGPSSYEQYF.